This entry describes one T cell receptor (beta chain). This sample was taken from a study of human T cells and chemical hapten exposure. About the research overall: Among samples, TCR yields varied mainly because of small differences in pooled library volume.

MiXCR, applied by TCRdb to the RACE reads, yields one record per CDR3 protein. The sample consists of 200,000 to 300,000 distinct CDR3 sequences, about 9.4% of them appearing once. Trimming took 5 bases from V and 7 from J, leaving 9 bases between them. The CDR3 consists of 11 residues. The germline V gene has CDR1 SQVTM and CDR2 ANQGSEA. Time point given: pre-sensitization, week 0. As for treatment: therapeutic diphenylcyclopropenone sensitization with weekly scalp DPC. This sequence was found in a woman in her forties with alopecia areata. Some clones in this sample may be carry-over from other donors' samples. The chain combines TRBV29-1 with TRBJ2-1; D unresolved. The starting material was whole blood, obtained in connection with sensitization to the hapten diphenylcyclopropenone (DPC). CDR3 coding DNA: TGCAGCGTTTATCCTGGTAATGAGCAGTTCTTC. It codes for CSVYPGNEQFF.